This TCR beta chain was sequenced in a study of T cells in tumors after PD-1 blockade. For the study at large: Patients had no prior checkpoint blockade, systemic immunosuppressants, or anti-cancer therapy within 4 weeks. Treatment was either pembrolizumab 200 mg every 3 weeks or cemiplimab 350 mg every 2 weeks. Notes on the study in general: Peripheral recruitment is suggested, as some novel exhausted tumor clones were in pre-treatment blood.

Genomic DNA template from tumor biopsies or peripheral blood, roughly 616 ng to 6,004 ng input. In this sample, this clone turned up once. Its matching antigen is unknown. Method: immunoSEQ multiplex PCR; TCRdb's copy keeps in-frame clones and lacks some. Altogether fewer than 55,000 clones are present, roughly 80% being singletons, with the ten largest covering approximately 4.1%. Sample: PBMCs, taken before anti-PD-1 treatment. This TCR came from a human donor with basal cell carcinoma.

CDR3: CASSLAAQGQAFF. The CDR3 nucleotides read TGTGCCAGCAGCTTAGCGGCACAGGGTCAAGCTTTCTTT. The chain recombines TRBV7-6 with TRBJ1-1, with D possibly matching TRBD1 (6 bases). Per the germline V gene, CDR1 is SGHVS and CDR2 is FNYEAQ. The CDR3 consists of 13 residues. Trimming stripped 0 bases from V and 9 bases from J, with 11 bases between.